This TCR beta chain emerged from a study of T cells after yellow fever vaccination. About the study: Where fractions had low cell numbers, libraries were prepared from them with the SMART-Seq v4 Ultra Low Input RNA kit.

Regarding the study as a whole: The secondary response was weaker, and its peak arrived faster, on day 5 versus 15. In post-booster samples, most primary-vaccination clones reappeared (approximately 96% CD4, about 91% CD8).

The CDR3 runs 13 residues. Trimming cost V 3 bases and J 7 bases; bases outside gene matches: 3. In germline, CDR1 is DFQATT, CDR2 SNEGSKA (reference sequence). TCRdb re-called the 5' RACE reads with MiXCR, one entry per CDR3 protein. The table has almost 600,000 distinct CDR3 sequences, about 13% seen once. Concerning this clonotype: Its antigen is not identified.

V is TRBV20-1 and J is TRBJ2-4; 10 bases align to TRBD2. The clonotype originates from a man aged 25 to 45 who received the YFV17D yellow fever vaccine. The source material was PBMCs, sampled on the day of the yellow fever booster vaccination. CDR3 loop: CSASLAGVNIQYF. The CDR3 bases are TGCAGTGCTAGTCTAGCGGGAGTGAACATTCAGTACTTC.